The 7 T cell receptor beta chains in this list originate from one sample, sequenced in a study of T cell repertoires in cytomegalovirus infection. Their antigen targets remain unknown. TCRdb reanalysed the reads using MiXCR and keeps one entry per CDR3 protein. The sample has hundreds of thousands of distinct CDR3 sequences, 30% to 40% seen once; the top ten hold 18%. The sequenced sample was cultured PBMCs, obtained from culture after CMV antigen stimulation. Source of these receptors: a human donor in good health (CMV status not recorded). Some clones in this sample may be carry-over from other donors' samples.

The table lists this clonotype with many counts. V gene TRBV7-6 combines with J gene TRBJ2-3; D is ambiguous. This CDR3 spans 14 amino acids. The germline V and J ends were trimmed by 5 bases and 1 base, with 10 bases remaining between them. CDR1 and CDR2 from the germline V gene are SGHVS and FNYEAQ. CDR3: CASSPKWGTDTQYF. As DNA, the CDR3 is TGTGCCAGCAGCCCGAAATGGGGCACAGATACGCAGTATTTT.

V gene TRBV4-1 combines with J gene TRBJ2-7; 10 bases are shared with TRBD1. CDR1 and CDR2 (germline): MGHRA, YSYEKL. The CDR3 consists of 16 residues. J was trimmed by 4 bases and V by 4 bases; bases with no gene match: 10. CDR3 amino acids: CASSPGTGATEYEQYF. CDR3 sequence (DNA): TGCGCCAGCAGCCCCGGGACAGGGGCCACCGAGTACGAGCAGTACTTC.

This clonotype has more than one count but fewer than ten. This sequence joins TRBV28 and TRBJ1-5, with D possibly being TRBD1 (5 bases). The CDR3 is 15 residues long. The V end was cut by 5 bases, the J end by 0 bases, with 11 bases between. Germline V lookup: CDR1 MDHEN, CDR2 SYDVKM. CDR3 DNA: TGTGCCAGCAGTCCCTGGGGGGATAGCAATCAGCCCCAGCATTTT. This codes for CASSPWGDSNQPQHF.

In this sample, this clonotype turned up many times. The V call is TRBV7-8, the J call TRBJ1-4; 7 bases are shared with TRBD1. The CDR3 runs 16 residues. Germline trimming cut 5 bases from V and 5 bases from J; bases unmatched to any gene: 11. CDR1 and CDR2 (germline): SGHVS, FQNEAQ. The CDR3 coding sequence is TGTGCCAGCAGCCCAAGTAGGGGGCAGACAAATGAAAAACTGTTTTTT. It yields the protein CASSPSRGQTNEKLFF.

There are a few counts of this clonotype. The chain links TRBV19 to TRBJ1-5; TRBD1 aligns across 11 bases. The CDR3 has 16 residues. The trim removed 3 bases at V and 4 bases at J, leaving 5 bases unmatched. The germline V gene encodes CDR1 LNHDA and CDR2 SQIVND (reference sequence). The CDR3 loop is CASSMEGDRGNQPQHF. CDR3 sequence (DNA): TGTGCCAGTAGTATGGAGGGGGACAGGGGGAATCAGCCCCAGCATTTT.

The V gene is TRBV27, the J gene TRBJ2-7; 7 positions match TRBD1. The CDR3 length is 15 residues. Trimming cost V 0 bases and J 0 bases; bases outside gene matches: 2. Germline V gene lookup returns CDR1 MNHEY and CDR2 SMNVEV (reference sequence). The DNA for the CDR3 is TGTGCCAGCAGTTTATCGACAGGGTTCTCCTACGAGCAGTACTTC. Translating it yields CASSLSTGFSYEQYF.

The rearrangement uses TRBV7-2 and TRBJ2-6, with 8 bases fitting TRBD1. V lost 5 bases and J lost 1; bases outside the gene matches: 10. The CDR3 is 18 amino acids. Per germline, CDR1 SGHTA and CDR2 FQGNSA. CDR3 residues: CASSPRGRLVSGANVLTF. CDR3 DNA sequence: TGTGCCAGCAGCCCCAGGGGGCGTCTGGTGTCTGGGGCCAACGTCCTGACTTTC.